These T cell receptor beta chains were read from a single sample in a study of blood T cell repertoires in COVID-19. Assay: immunoSEQ multiplex PCR; the TCRdb copy retains only in-frame clones and omits some. The sample contains more than 250,000 clones, 83% of which appear only once. The sequenced sample consisted of peripheral blood. Source of these receptors: a man aged 55 to 70 who had recovered from COVID-19. Both conserved end residues are part of each CDR3. The D gene is left open where the match is weak. Clone size is given for some rows only: seen once, a few or many times, or a class if the clone is expanded.

clone_size: NA; d_call: NA; j_call: TRBJ2-3; v_call: TRBV7-2; cdr3_aa: CASSLESGTDTQYF; cdr3_nt: TGTGCCAGCAGCTTAGAAAGCGGGACAGATACGCAGTATTTT
clone_size: NA; d_call: TRBD2; j_call: TRBJ2-1; v_call: TRBV10-2; cdr3_aa: CASRSPRGTGGQLGEQFF; cdr3_nt: TGCGCCAGCAGGTCCCCCCGGGGTACGGGGGGGCAACTTGGTGAGCAGTTCTTC
clone_size: NA; d_call: NA; j_call: TRBJ2-1; v_call: TRBV10-3; cdr3_aa: CATENSGGSYNEQFF; cdr3_nt: TGTGCCACAGAAAACTCCGGGGGCTCCTACAATGAGCAGTTCTTC
clone_size: NA; d_call: NA; j_call: TRBJ1-3; v_call: TRBV11-2; cdr3_aa: CASSLALRDYSGNTIYF; cdr3_nt: TGTGCCAGCAGCTTAGCTTTGCGGGACTACTCTGGAAACACCATATATTTT
clone_size: NA; d_call: NA; j_call: TRBJ1-3; v_call: TRBV2; cdr3_aa: CASNLDSSGNTIYF; cdr3_nt: TGTGCCAGCAACTTGGACAGCTCTGGAAACACCATATATTTT
clone_size: NA; d_call: NA; j_call: TRBJ2-3; v_call: TRBV27; cdr3_aa: CASSLSSHLAQYF; cdr3_nt: TGTGCCAGCAGTTTATCGTCCCACTTGGCGCAGTATTTT
clone_size: NA; d_call: NA; j_call: TRBJ1-1; v_call: TRBV2; cdr3_aa: CASRTGTSMNTEAFF; cdr3_nt: TGTGCCAGCAGGACTGGGACAAGTATGAACACTGAAGCTTTCTTT
clone_size: NA; d_call: TRBD2; j_call: TRBJ2-2; v_call: TRBV27; cdr3_aa: CASSSPGLAGANTGELFF; cdr3_nt: TGTGCCAGCAGTTCACCGGGACTAGCGGGGGCGAACACCGGGGAGCTGTTTTTT
clone_size: NA; d_call: NA; j_call: TRBJ2-2; v_call: TRBV27; cdr3_aa: CASRSTGNTGELFF; cdr3_nt: TGTGCCAGCAGATCGACAGGGAACACCGGGGAGCTGTTTTTT
clone_size: NA; d_call: TRBD1; j_call: TRBJ1-2; v_call: TRBV2; cdr3_aa: CASSLGTGGGYTF; cdr3_nt: TGTGCCAGCAGTCTCGGGACAGGGGGTGGCTACACCTTC
clone_size: NA; d_call: NA; j_call: TRBJ2-7; v_call: TRBV20-1; cdr3_aa: CSASRDEQYF; cdr3_nt: TGCAGTGCTAGCAGGGACGAGCAGTACTTC
clone_size: once; d_call: TRBD1; j_call: TRBJ1-2; v_call: TRBV3-1/TRBV3-2; cdr3_aa: CASSSRTGGTYGYTF; cdr3_nt: TGTGCCAGCAGCTCCCGGACAGGGGGCACGTATGGCTACACCTTC
clone_size: NA; d_call: NA; j_call: TRBJ1-1; v_call: TRBV3-1/TRBV3-2; cdr3_aa: CASSLLAGRYEAFF; cdr3_nt: TGTGCCAGCAGCCTCCTAGCAGGGAGGTACGAAGCTTTCTTT
clone_size: NA; d_call: NA; j_call: TRBJ2-1; v_call: TRBV6-1; cdr3_aa: CASSEDLQRNLLNEQFF; cdr3_nt: TGTGCCAGCAGTGAGGACCTTCAGCGGAACTTATTAAATGAGCAGTTCTTC
clone_size: NA; d_call: NA; j_call: TRBJ1-1; v_call: TRBV9; cdr3_aa: CASSVVPHREAFF; cdr3_nt: TGTGCCAGCAGCGTAGTGCCTCACAGGGAAGCTTTCTTT
clone_size: NA; d_call: NA; j_call: TRBJ2-5; v_call: TRBV12-3/TRBV12-4; cdr3_aa: CASSSYSETQYF; cdr3_nt: TGTGCCAGCAGTTCCTACTCGGAGACCCAGTACTTC
clone_size: NA; d_call: NA; j_call: TRBJ2-3; v_call: TRBV9; cdr3_aa: CASSLTTQASDTQYF; cdr3_nt: TGTGCCAGCAGCTTGACGACCCAGGCCTCAGATACGCAGTATTTT
clone_size: NA; d_call: NA; j_call: TRBJ1-2; v_call: TRBV7-9; cdr3_aa: CASSLAWVMDGYTF; cdr3_nt: TGTGCCAGCAGTCTAGCTTGGGTGATGGATGGCTACACCTTC
clone_size: few; d_call: NA; j_call: TRBJ1-5; v_call: TRBV2; cdr3_aa: CASSSSRYSNQPQHF; cdr3_nt: TGTGCCAGCAGTTCTTCCAGATATAGCAATCAGCCCCAGCATTTT
clone_size: NA; d_call: TRBD1; j_call: TRBJ2-7; v_call: TRBV3-1/TRBV3-2; cdr3_aa: CASSQSRDRGFEQYF; cdr3_nt: TGTGCCAGCAGCCAAAGCCGGGACAGGGGCTTCGAGCAGTACTTC
clone_size: NA; d_call: TRBD1; j_call: TRBJ1-1; v_call: TRBV27; cdr3_aa: CASSPRDRGRGTEAFF; cdr3_nt: TGTGCCAGCAGTCCCCGAGACAGGGGGAGGGGGACTGAAGCTTTCTTT
clone_size: NA; d_call: TRBD1; j_call: TRBJ2-5; v_call: TRBV7-7; cdr3_aa: CASSVMDRAGETQYF; cdr3_nt: TGTGCTAGCAGCGTGATGGACAGGGCGGGGGAGACCCAGTACTTC